This is a list of T cell receptor beta chains from one sample in a study of OX40 agonist ivuxolimab in advanced cancers. The table came from immunoSEQ multiplex PCR; TCRdb's copy has only in-frame clones and leaves some out. The table records about 45,000 clones, roughly 82% of them present only once. Source: CD4+ or CD8+ T cells sorted from blood, taken in a trial of the OX40 agonist ivuxolimab. The source of these receptors is an adult with an advanced solid tumor such as melanoma, head and neck, liver or kidney cancer. CDR3s include the opening cysteine and the closing phenylalanine or tryptophan. A D gene is named only where the DNA matches it firmly. Clone size, where shown, is once, few, many, or a class for clones that have expanded.

J: TRBJ2-2
size: few
V: TRBV5-1
D: NA
DNA: TGCGCCAGCAGCTTGGGGGGCATCACCGGGGAGCTGTTTTTT
CDR3: CASSLGGITGELFF

J: TRBJ1-2
size: NA
V: TRBV7-2
D: NA
DNA: TGTGCCAGCAGCTTAGAGGGCACACAGGGCTCTGGCTACACCTTC
CDR3: CASSLEGTQGSGYTF

J: TRBJ1-5
size: NA
V: TRBV9
D: NA
DNA: TGTGCCAGCAGCGTGGCGGGGGTCTCTAGCAATCAGCCCCAGCATTTT
CDR3: CASSVAGVSSNQPQHF

J: TRBJ1-1
size: NA
V: TRBV4-1
D: NA
DNA: TGCGCCAGCAGCTCCGGGGGGGCCACTGAAGCTTTCTTT
CDR3: CASSSGGATEAFF

J: TRBJ2-3
size: NA
V: TRBV10-3
D: NA
DNA: TGTGCCATCAGTGCGACGGCGCCGGGGGATAAAGATACGCAGTATTTT
CDR3: CAISATAPGDKDTQYF

J: TRBJ2-3
size: once
V: TRBV12-5
D: NA
DNA: TGTGCTAGTTCCACTGGCTCACGCACAGATACGCAGTATTTT
CDR3: CASSTGSRTDTQYF

J: TRBJ2-3
size: once
V: TRBV4-3
D: TRBD1
DNA: TGCGCCAGCAGCCAAGGGACAGGGGAAGGGTTCACAGATACGCAGTATTTT
CDR3: CASSQGTGEGFTDTQYF

J: TRBJ1-1
size: NA
V: TRBV6-5
D: NA
DNA: TGTGCCAGCAGTTACTCGATTGGGGCTTCCACTGAAGCTTTCTTT
CDR3: CASSYSIGASTEAFF

J: TRBJ2-3
size: NA
V: TRBV10-3
D: TRBD1
DNA: TGTGCCATCAGTGAGTCGCCGGGACAGGATTGGGCAGCAGATACGCAGTATTTT
CDR3: CAISESPGQDWAADTQYF

J: TRBJ1-2
size: NA
V: TRBV27
D: TRBD1
DNA: TGTGCCAGCAGTCCGGACAGGGTCTATGGCTACACCTTC
CDR3: CASSPDRVYGYTF

J: TRBJ1-3
size: NA
V: TRBV28
D: NA
DNA: TGTGCCAGCCATCCGGCCGACTCTGGAAACACCATATATTTT
CDR3: CASHPADSGNTIYF

J: TRBJ2-7
size: few
V: TRBV27
D: TRBD1
DNA: TGTGCCAGCAGTATGACCGGGACAGGGCCCCACGAGCAGTACTTC
CDR3: CASSMTGTGPHEQYF

J: TRBJ2-7
size: NA
V: TRBV29-1
D: TRBD2
DNA: TGCAGCGTTGAGGCTAGCGGGAGTTACGAGCAGTACTTC
CDR3: CSVEASGSYEQYF

J: TRBJ1-4
size: NA
V: TRBV2
D: TRBD1
DNA: TGTGCCAGCAACAGGGACAGGGGAAGTGAAAAACTGTTTTTT
CDR3: CASNRDRGSEKLFF

J: TRBJ1-5
size: NA
V: TRBV19
D: TRBD1
DNA: TGTGCCAGTAGTGGACAGGGGTTTTTGCCCCAGCATTTT
CDR3: CASSGQGFLPQHF

J: TRBJ1-2
size: NA
V: TRBV5-5
D: TRBD1
DNA: TGTGCCAGCAGCACGGCCGGGACAGGAATCTATGGCTACACCTTC
CDR3: CASSTAGTGIYGYTF

J: TRBJ2-3
size: few
V: TRBV6-6
D: NA
DNA: TGTGCCAGCAGTTCCCAGGGGTCAGATACGCAGTATTTT
CDR3: CASSSQGSDTQYF

J: TRBJ2-3
size: NA
V: TRBV19
D: NA
DNA: TGTGCCAGTCGGCAGGGGAGCACAGATACGCAGTATTTT
CDR3: CASRQGSTDTQYF

J: TRBJ2-7
size: NA
V: TRBV6-1
D: NA
DNA: TGTGCCAGCAGACAAACAGACAGCTACGAGCAGTACTTC
CDR3: CASRQTDSYEQYF

J: TRBJ2-7
size: NA
V: TRBV5-1
D: NA
DNA: TGCGCCAGCAGCCCCCCGAGAGACTCCTACGAGCAGTACTTC
CDR3: CASSPPRDSYEQYF

J: TRBJ2-5
size: NA
V: TRBV7-2
D: NA
DNA: TGTGCCAGCAACCGAGCCCCGACAGGAGAAGAGACCCAGTACTTC
CDR3: CASNRAPTGEETQYF

J: TRBJ2-7
size: NA
V: TRBV29-1
D: TRBD2
DNA: TGCAGCGTTGGGAGGGGGACTAGCGCCGTCGAGCAGTACTTC
CDR3: CSVGRGTSAVEQYF

J: TRBJ2-1
size: NA
V: TRBV6-5
D: NA
DNA: TGTGCCAGCAGCCGGGGGCTTGGGTACAATGAGCAGTTCTTC
CDR3: CASSRGLGYNEQFF

J: TRBJ1-2
size: once
V: TRBV9
D: TRBD1
DNA: TGTGCCAGCAGCGTAGGCGTAAGCGGACAGGGTGGCTACACCTTC
CDR3: CASSVGVSGQGGYTF

J: TRBJ1-5
size: NA
V: TRBV6-1
D: NA
DNA: TGTGCCAGCAGTGAAGTGAGCGGGGTGAATCAGCCCCAGCATTTT
CDR3: CASSEVSGVNQPQHF

J: TRBJ1-2
size: medium-sized
V: TRBV10-3
D: NA
DNA: TGTGCCATCAGAACACGGACAGCTCTGGGCTACACCTTC
CDR3: CAIRTRTALGYTF

J: TRBJ1-4
size: NA
V: TRBV18
D: NA
DNA: TGTGCCAGCTCGCTCAAGGGGGCAACTAATGAAAAACTGTTTTTT
CDR3: CASSLKGATNEKLFF

J: TRBJ2-4
size: NA
V: TRBV9
D: NA
DNA: TGTGCCAGCAGCGTTAAACCCGTCTCAGCCAAAAACATTCAGTACTTC
CDR3: CASSVKPVSAKNIQYF

J: TRBJ2-3
size: NA
V: TRBV4-2
D: TRBD2
DNA: TGTGCCAGCAGCTTAGCGGGAGTGTCAGATACGCAGTATTTT
CDR3: CASSLAGVSDTQYF

J: TRBJ1-4
size: NA
V: TRBV18
D: TRBD1
DNA: TGTGCCAGCTCACTTGGGACAGGGAATGAAAAACTGTTTTTT
CDR3: CASSLGTGNEKLFF

J: TRBJ2-1
size: NA
V: TRBV6-4
D: NA
DNA: TGTGCCAGCAGTATGGCCCTCGTAGCGGCACAGTTCTTC
CDR3: CASSMALVAAQFF

J: TRBJ2-1
size: NA
V: TRBV29-1
D: TRBD1
DNA: TGCAGCGTTGCCGCCACCGGGACAGGGCGCTACAATGAGCAGTTCTTC
CDR3: CSVAATGTGRYNEQFF

J: TRBJ2-2
size: few
V: TRBV7-9
D: NA
DNA: TGTGCCAGCAGCTTAGTTACTAGTCGGGCCGGGGAGCTGTTTTTT
CDR3: CASSLVTSRAGELFF

J: TRBJ2-1
size: once
V: TRBV5-6
D: NA
DNA: TGTGCCAGCAGTTTAACAGTGGGTGAGCAGTTCTTC
CDR3: CASSLTVGEQFF

J: TRBJ2-4
size: NA
V: TRBV4-1
D: TRBD1
DNA: TGCGCCAGCAGCCCCACGCCGGGACAGGGGGCTTTAGACAAAAACATTCAGTACTTC
CDR3: CASSPTPGQGALDKNIQYF

J: TRBJ2-7
size: NA
V: TRBV11-2
D: TRBD1
DNA: TGTGCCAGCACCACTCACAGGGGCGCCTACGAGCAGTACTTC
CDR3: CASTTHRGAYEQYF

J: TRBJ1-3
size: NA
V: TRBV5-1
D: NA
DNA: TGCGCCAGCAGCCTGCCCGACCCCTCTGGAAACACCATATATTTT
CDR3: CASSLPDPSGNTIYF

J: TRBJ1-5
size: NA
V: TRBV6-6
D: NA
DNA: TGTGCCAGCAGTTACGGGGGAGTCAATCAGCCCCAGCATTTT
CDR3: CASSYGGVNQPQHF

J: TRBJ2-7
size: NA
V: TRBV6-5
D: TRBD1
DNA: TGTGCCAGCAGGGGCGGACAGGGTATTTACGAGCAGTACTTC
CDR3: CASRGGQGIYEQYF